The 32 T cell receptor beta chains below were found in one sample sequenced in a study of T cell responses to AZD1222 COVID-19 vaccine. Clones were read by immunoSEQ multiplex PCR, and TCRdb kept only the in-frame ones, dropping some. The sample shows tens of thousands of clones, 90% of them seen only once. Sequenced here: peripheral blood, sampled 28 days after the second AZD1222 dose. The receptors shown here come from an adult who received the AZD1222 COVID-19 vaccine.

The chain joins TRBV9 to TRBJ2-7; tentative D call: TRBD2 (7 bases). The germline V gene encodes CDR1 SGDLS and CDR2 YYNGEE. The germline V and J ends were trimmed by 0 bases and 5 bases, with 15 bases remaining between them. This CDR3 is 15 amino acids long. CDR3 in DNA: TGTGCCAGCAGCGTAGCGGGGGGCGCAAACAACGAGCAGTACTTC. Its protein is CASSVAGGANNEQYF.

This chain connects TRBV30 to TRBJ1-1; the D gene is possibly TRBD1 (6 bases). V was trimmed by 4 bases and J by 4 bases, leaving 19 bases between them. The CDR3 consists of 15 residues. CDR1 and CDR2 (germline): GTSNPN, SVGIG (reference sequence). The CDR3: CAWTRKQGGSTEAFF. The CDR3 DNA reads as TGTGCCTGGACAAGGAAACAGGGAGGGAGCACTGAAGCTTTCTTT. Together with reference TRBV30 and TRBJ1-1, the CDR3 gives the full variable domain: SQTIHQWPATLVQPVGSPLSLECTVEGTSNPNLYWYRQAAGRGLQLLFYSVGIGQISSEVPQNLSASRPQDRQFILSSKKLLLSDSGFYLCAWTRKQGGSTEAFFGQGTRLTVV.

This chain uses TRBV3-1 (or the pseudogene TRBV3-2) with TRBJ2-2; TRBD2 agrees at 8 bases. The CDR3 spans 15 residues. Germline loops: CDR1 LGHDT, CDR2 YNNKEL (reference sequence). Trimming cost V 5 bases and J 6 bases; bases outside gene matches: 8. The CDR3 loop is CASSSTGGPAGELFF. The CDR3 coding sequence is TGTGCCAGCAGCAGTACGGGGGGGCCTGCCGGGGAGCTGTTTTTT.

The chain employs TRBV6-2 or TRBV6-3 and TRBJ2-1; 10 positions match TRBD1. The germline gives CDR1 MNHEY, CDR2 SVGEGT. V trimming: 2 bases; J trimming: 10 bases; junction bases outside the gene matches: 11. The CDR3 runs 16 residues. In nucleotides, the CDR3 is TGTGCCAGCAGTTACGAGAGGACAGGGGGTTCGGCGGAGCAGTTCTTC. Translation: CASSYERTGGSAEQFF.

The rearrangement joins TRBV19 to TRBJ2-7; 9 positions match TRBD1. The V segment lost 2 bases and the J segment 3 bases; nucleotides outside the gene matches: 5. The CDR3 contains 15 residues. In germline, CDR1 is LNHDA, CDR2 SQIVND (reference sequence). CDR3: CASSIRTGDGYEQYF. CDR3 DNA sequence: TGTGCCAGTAGTATAAGGACAGGGGATGGCTACGAGCAGTACTTC.

This sequence joins TRBV7-9 and TRBJ2-5, with 13 nucleotides matching TRBD2. The CDR3 spans 17 residues. Germline trimming cut 5 bases from V and 2 bases from J; bases unmatched to any gene: 8. Germline V gives CDR1 SEHNR, CDR2 FQNEAQ (reference sequence). CDR3 DNA: TGTGCCAGCAGCCCGACTAGCGGGGGGACCTTTCAAGAGACCCAGTACTTC. Translating it yields CASSPTSGGTFQETQYF.

The CDR3: CASSLGVGGGQPQHF. CDR3 in DNA: TGCGCCAGCAGCTTGGGGGTAGGGGGCGGTCAGCCCCAGCATTTT. The V call is TRBV5-1, the J call TRBJ1-5; 7 bases fit TRBD1. V trimming: 0 bases; J trimming: 6 bases; junction bases outside the gene matches: 6. Germline loops: CDR1 SGHRS, CDR2 YFSETQ. The CDR3 loop spans 15 amino acids.

This clone was counted a few times. CDR3 in amino acids: CASSQDRRSGTEAFF. DNA for the CDR3: TGCGCCAGCAGCCAAGATAGGCGGTCGGGCACTGAAGCTTTCTTT. V gene TRBV4-3 combines with J gene TRBJ1-1; D is unresolved. Trimming left V 0 bases short and J 4 bases short, with 12 bases between. In germline, CDR1 is LGHNA, CDR2 YSLEER. The CDR3 sequence is 15 residues long.

This clone appeared a single time. V gene TRBV9 combines with J gene TRBJ1-2, with 7 bases fitting TRBD1. The length of the CDR3 is 14 residues. CDR1 and CDR2 from the germline V gene are SGDLS and YYNGEE. With V trimmed by 3 bases and J by 7 bases, 9 bases remained unmatched. CDR3 in amino acids: CASSGGIDRAGYTF. DNA of the CDR3: TGTGCCAGCAGCGGAGGAATCGACAGGGCTGGCTACACCTTC.

This clone appeared a few times. The chain employs TRBV11-2 and TRBJ2-7; a possible D gene is TRBD2 (6 bases). V lost 1 base and J 1 base, leaving 11 bases between the germline ends. Looked up from germline, CDR1 is SGHAT and CDR2 is FQNNGV. The CDR3 consists of 15 residues. In DNA, the CDR3 is TGTGCCAGCAGCTTAGCCGGGGGTCCGTCCTACGAGCAGTACTTC. Amino acids: CASSLAGGPSYEQYF.

The V gene is TRBV2, the J gene TRBJ2-1, with 8 bases identical to TRBD1. Germline CDR1 reads SNHLY; CDR2 reads FYNNEI. This CDR3 comprises 15 residues. J gave up 4 bases and V 7 bases, and 9 bases lay outside the gene matches. CDR3 sequence: CASTPPGGPYNEQFF. The CDR3 bases are TGTGCCAGCACCCCACCAGGGGGCCCGTACAATGAGCAGTTCTTC.

The CDR3 DNA reads as TGTGCCAGTAGTGCCGTCGGCCAGGGGAGGACTGAAGCTTTCTTT. Its translation is CASSAVGQGRTEAFF. The genes are TRBV19 and TRBJ1-1; the D gene is possibly TRBD1 (6 bases). Per the germline V gene, CDR1 is LNHDA and CDR2 is SQIVND (reference sequence). V shed 5 bases and J shed 5 bases, with 18 bases lying between them. This CDR3 region has 15 residues.

V gene TRBV5-4 combines with J gene TRBJ2-2; 10 bases match TRBD2. Germline trimming cut 3 bases from V and 2 bases from J; bases unmatched to any gene: 1. Germline V CDR1 and CDR2: SGHNT, YYREEE (reference sequence). The CDR3 extends over 15 amino acids. The CDR3 here is CASSSSGGNTGELFF. The CDR3 DNA sequence: TGTGCCAGCAGCTCTAGCGGGGGTAACACCGGGGAGCTGTTTTTT. The whole variable domain, remainder taken from reference TRBV5-4 and TRBJ2-2, is ETGVTQSPTHLIKTRGQQVTLRCSSQSGHNTVSWYQQALGQGPQFIFQYYREEENGRGNFPPRFSGLQFPNYSSELNVNALELDDSALYLCASSSSGGNTGELFFGEGSRLTVL.

The chain has TRBV27 and TRBJ2-1, with D perhaps matching TRBD2 (6 bases). Trimming removed 5 bases at V and 4 bases at J, with 18 bases between. CDR1 MNHEY and CDR2 SMNVEV come from the germline V gene (reference sequence). The CDR3 loop spans 16 amino acids. CDR3: CASSPRSGVIYNEQFF. The CDR3 nucleotides are TGTGCCAGCAGTCCACGGTCGGGGGTAATATACAATGAGCAGTTCTTC.

V and J are TRBV30 and TRBJ2-1, with 8 bases matching TRBD2. The germline V gene has CDR1 GTSNPN and CDR2 SVGIG (reference sequence). CDR3 length equals 16 residues. With 6 bases clipped from V and 6 bases from J, the junction kept 16 bases outside the gene matches. The CDR3 nucleotides read TGTGCCTGTTATCCCTCGGGTAGCGGGGTCCTCAATGAGCAGTTCTTC. Encoded protein: CACYPSGSGVLNEQFF.

The V and J genes are TRBV5-6 and TRBJ2-7; D unresolved. Trimming cost V 2 bases and J 4 bases, with 16 bases left between them. The germline V gene encodes CDR1 SGHDT and CDR2 YYEEEE. The CDR3 consists of 15 residues. The CDR3 protein is CASSFLLRGGYEQYF. CDR3 DNA sequence: TGTGCCAGCAGCTTCTTACTACGTGGTGGATACGAGCAGTACTTC.

The chain combines TRBV28 with TRBJ1-2, with 10 bases identical to TRBD1. Germline V CDR1 and CDR2: MDHEN, SYDVKM. The V gene end was trimmed by 6 bases and the J gene end by 6 bases; junction bases not matched to a gene: 4. The CDR3 runs to 13 residues. The CDR3 coding sequence is TGTGCCAGCAGGGAGACAGGGGGCAATGGCTACACCTTC. It translates to CASRETGGNGYTF.

This chain joins TRBV11-2 and TRBJ2-2; 7 bases are shared with TRBD1. Trimming at V came to 4 bases and at J to 1 base, leaving 6 bases not matched to a gene. The CDR3 loop spans 16 amino acids. Germline lookup yields CDR1 SGHAT and CDR2 FQNNGV. The CDR3: CASSSGQFLNTGELFF. CDR3 DNA sequence: TGTGCCAGCAGCTCGGGACAGTTCTTGAACACCGGGGAGCTGTTTTTT.

This chain joins TRBV6-5 and TRBJ1-5; 12 bases match TRBD1. The CDR3 sequence is 14 residues long. Trimming cost V 5 bases and J 7 bases; bases outside gene matches: 3. CDR1 MNHEY and CDR2 SVGAGI come from the germline V gene. In nucleotides, the CDR3 is TGTGCCAGCAGTCACGGGACAGGGGGCCAGCCCCAGCATTTT. Residues: CASSHGTGGQPQHF.

The chain uses TRBV2 and TRBJ1-6; D is possibly TRBD1 (5 bases). CDR1 SNHLY and CDR2 FYNNEI come from the germline V gene. V was shortened by 2 bases and J by 10 bases, with 24 bases between the two germline ends. The CDR3 runs 18 residues. Written as DNA, the CDR3 is TGTGCCAGCAGTGAAAGCGGTGGGTGGACAAACCCTGCGTCACCCCTCCACTTT. It specifies CASSESGGWTNPASPLHF.

The chain combines TRBV11-2 with TRBJ2-7, with 8 bases aligning to TRBD1. Germline loops: CDR1 SGHAT, CDR2 FQNNGV. The V gene end was trimmed by 0 bases and the J gene end by 6 bases; junction bases not matched to a gene: 4. CDR3 size: 14 residues. CDR3 residues: CASSLERTGSEQYF. CDR3 coding DNA: TGTGCCAGCAGCTTAGAGCGGACAGGGAGCGAGCAGTACTTC. Full variable domain (missing parts from reference TRBV11-2 and TRBJ2-7): EAGVAQSPRYKIIEKRQSVAFWCNPISGHATLYWYQQILGQGPKLLIQFQNNGVVDDSQLPKDRFSAERLKGVDSTLKIQPAKLEDSAVYLCASSLERTGSEQYFGPGTRLTVT.

The V call is TRBV5-8, the J call TRBJ1-5; D gene ambiguous. This CDR3 is built from 14 residues. Between the trimmed V and J ends, which lost 0 bases and 2 bases, there was a span of 6 bases. CDR1 and CDR2 from the germline V gene are SGHTS and YDEGEE. In DNA form, the CDR3 reads TGTGCCAGCAGCTTGGAAGATCGCAATCAGCCCCAGCATTTT. Its translation: CASSLEDRNQPQHF.

This clone was counted only a few times. The chain links TRBV7-9 to TRBJ2-5; 9 bases fit TRBD1. Germline-derived CDR1 and CDR2 are SEHNR and FQNEAQ (reference sequence). V gave up 1 base and J gave up 4 bases; unmatched junction bases: 10. The CDR3 sequence is 17 residues long. Here the CDR3 DNA reads TGTGCCAGCAGCTTAGTGGTGGGACAGGGAAGGGCAGAGACCCAGTACTTC. It is translated as CASSLVVGQGRAETQYF.

The chain employs TRBV10-3 and TRBJ1-2; TRBD1 aligns across 7 bases. V was pared by 2 bases and J by 7 bases, with 10 bases of the junction left unmatched. Germline values: CDR1 ENHRY, CDR2 SYGVKD. The CDR3 runs 15 residues. The DNA of the CDR3 is TGTGCCATCAGTGAGGTAGACAGGGAAGTAGGTGGCTACACCTTC. Encoded protein: CAISEVDREVGGYTF.

The J gene is TRBJ2-7, the V gene TRBV11-2; unclear D gene. Germline V gene sequence: CDR1 SGHAT, CDR2 FQNNGV. The CDR3 consists of 15 residues. The V and J ends lost 5 bases and 2 bases respectively, with 16 bases between them. CDR3 region: CASSPHRQPTYEQYF. CDR3 sequence (DNA): TGTGCCAGCAGCCCCCATAGGCAGCCGACCTACGAGCAGTACTTC.

The chain combines TRBV6-2 or TRBV6-3 with TRBJ2-2, with D uncertain. Germline V gene lookup returns CDR1 MNHEY and CDR2 SVGEGT. The V end was cut by 5 bases, the J end by 4 bases, with 14 bases between. The CDR3 sequence is 15 residues long. DNA for the CDR3: TGTGCCAGCAGTCTATCCTCCCGTGCCACCGGGGAGCTGTTTTTT. It codes for CASSLSSRATGELFF.

The chain joins TRBV7-9 to TRBJ2-7; D is possibly TRBD1 (5 bases). The V end was cut by 1 base, the J end by 6 bases, with 13 bases between. Germline CDR1 SEHNR, CDR2 FQNEAQ (reference sequence). The CDR3 totals 14 residues. CDR3 protein: CASSLVGAPSEQYF. The CDR3 DNA is TGTGCCAGCAGCTTAGTTGGGGCCCCCTCCGAGCAGTACTTC.

This clone has just one count. The chain carries TRBV15 and TRBJ1-1, with a possible D match to TRBD1 (5 bases). CDR1 is LNHNV and CDR2 is YYDKDF in the germline V gene (reference sequence). Trimming cost V 1 base and J 6 bases, with 15 bases left between them. The CDR3 is 15 residues long. CDR3 loop: CATSRGPGRGSEAFF. DNA for the CDR3: TGTGCCACCAGCAGAGGCCCAGGGCGGGGATCTGAAGCTTTCTTT.

This chain joins TRBV18 and TRBJ1-1, with D maybe TRBD1 (5 bases). The ends were cut back, 2 bases at V and 6 bases at J, with 16 bases in the middle. The CDR3 has 15 residues. CDR1 and CDR2 from the germline V gene are KGHSH and LQKENI. The CDR3 coding sequence is TGTGCCAGCTCACCAGGGGCGGGAAGAGGAGCTGAAGCTTTCTTT. Its protein is CASSPGAGRGAEAFF.

This clone was counted once. The rearrangement joins TRBV10-3 to TRBJ1-2, with D possibly being TRBD1 (6 bases). This CDR3 has 15 residues. Trimming pared 0 bases from V and 7 bases from J, leaving 15 bases between. Germline V gives CDR1 ENHRY, CDR2 SYGVKD. The CDR3 nucleotides read TGTGCCATCAGTGAGTCGGGGGGCCTCTTATCTGGCTACACCTTC. Its translation: CAISESGGLLSGYTF.

The chain joins TRBV5-4 to TRBJ2-3; D ambiguous. CDR3 length equals 14 residues. CDR1 and CDR2 from the germline V gene are SGHNT and YYREEE (reference sequence). V gave up 4 bases and J gave up 4 bases, with 13 bases separating them. For the CDR3, the DNA is TGTGCCAGCAGCACGCGCTTTGGGGCAGATACGCAGTATTTT. Translated, it gives CASSTRFGADTQYF.

This clone occurred once. The chain joins TRBV28 to TRBJ1-1, with no clear D. Per germline, CDR1 MDHEN and CDR2 SYDVKM. The V gene lost 2 bases and the J gene lost 5 bases, with 18 bases spanning the gap. There are 16 residues in the CDR3. The CDR3 bases are TGTGCCAGCAGTTTAGGCAAATTCAGGACGGTGACTGAAGCTTTCTTT. This encodes CASSLGKFRTVTEAFF.